Following are 14 T cell receptor beta chains from one sample sequenced in a study of T cell responses to AZD1222 COVID-19 vaccine. TCRdb's table, derived via immunoSEQ multiplex PCR, lists solely in-frame clones and lacks some. The table shows roughly 66,000 clones, with 80% to 85% occurring only once. This sample comprised peripheral blood, obtained on day 0 of AZD1222 vaccination. All receptors come from an adult in good health.

The V and J genes are TRBV9 and TRBJ1-4; the D is unclear. Per germline, CDR1 SGDLS and CDR2 YYNGEE. Between the trimmed V and J ends, which lost 4 bases and 7 bases, there was a span of 20 bases. The CDR3 has 16 amino acids. DNA of the CDR3: TGTGCCAGCAGCTCCCGTGGGAAGGGCTGGGGTGAAAAACTGTTTTTT. It yields the protein CASSSRGKGWGEKLFF.

Written as DNA, the CDR3 is TGTGCCAGCAGCTTCCAATGTCCGGACGGCTATGGCTACACCTTC. Residues: CASSFQCPDGYGYTF. This chain connects TRBV12-1 to TRBJ1-2. TRBV12-1 is noted as a pseudogene. This CDR3 region has 15 residues.

The V call is TRBV7-2, the J call TRBJ1-2; 8 nucleotides match TRBD1. CDR1 and CDR2 from the germline V gene are SGHTA and FQGNSA. The trim removed 5 bases at V and 6 bases at J, leaving 5 bases unmatched. The CDR3 length is 13 residues. CDR3: CASSADREDGYTF. CDR3 coding DNA: TGTGCCAGCAGCGCGGACAGGGAGGATGGCTACACCTTC. The full variable domain, rest sourced from reference TRBV7-2 and TRBJ1-2, is GAGVSQSPSNKVTEKGKDVELRCDPISGHTALYWYRQSLGQGLEFLIYFQGNSAPDKSGLPSDRFSAERTGGSVSTLTIQRTQQEDSAVYLCASSADREDGYTFGSGTRLTVV.

The CDR3 coding sequence is TGCGCCAGCAGCTTGGCCGTCAGTCCGGATACGCAGTATTTT. Translating gives CASSLAVSPDTQYF. V and J are TRBV5-1 and TRBJ2-3; the D is unclear. This CDR3 contains 14 residues. Trimming took off 0 bases at V and 6 bases at J, with 11 bases between the two ends. Germline V CDR1 and CDR2: SGHRS, YFSETQ.

V and J are TRBV21-1 and TRBJ2-4; the table's D call of TRBD1 was not tested on the DNA. TRBV21-1 is given as a pseudogene. The CDR3 runs 16 residues. The CDR3 coding sequence is TGTGCCAGCAGCAAAGAATCGGGACAGGGGAAAAACATTCAGTACTTC. Translated, it gives CASSKESGQGKNIQYF.

The CDR3 DNA reads as TGTGCCAGCAGTGCCCGGATTAATTCACCCCTCCACTTT. It encodes CASSARINSPLHF. J is TRBJ1-6 and V is TRBV2; D remains ambiguous. Germline V lookup: CDR1 SNHLY, CDR2 FYNNEI. The V gene lost 4 bases and the J gene lost 6 bases, with 7 bases spanning the gap. This CDR3 region has 13 residues.

DNA for the CDR3: TGCGCCAGCAGCCAAGATGAGCAGGGAAATGAAAAACTGTTTTTT. It is translated as CASSQDEQGNEKLFF. The chain is built from TRBV4-3 and TRBJ1-4, with D perhaps matching TRBD1 (5 bases). Looked up from germline, CDR1 is LGHNA and CDR2 is YSLEER. This CDR3 spans 15 amino acids. Trimming cost V 0 bases and J 5 bases, with 10 bases left between them.

The chain has TRBV5-1 and TRBJ1-5; D uncertain. Germline V gene sequence: CDR1 SGHRS, CDR2 YFSETQ. This CDR3 has 13 residues. Trimming removed 4 bases from V and 0 bases from J, with 5 bases in between. DNA of the CDR3: TGCGCCAGCAGCATTAATAGCAATCAGCCCCAGCATTTT. Residues: CASSINSNQPQHF.

The chain links TRBV6-5 to TRBJ2-3; tentatively, D is TRBD2 (6 bases). Germline CDR1 MNHEY, CDR2 SVGAGI. The CDR3 loop spans 15 amino acids. V gave up 5 bases and J gave up 5 bases, with 17 bases separating them. The CDR3 region has the DNA TGTGCCAGCAGTCCCTATAACGGGGGATTAGATACGCAGTATTTT. Translated, it gives CASSPYNGGLDTQYF.

This chain links TRBV5-1 with TRBJ2-7, with D possibly being TRBD1 (8 bases). V shed 3 bases and J shed 3 bases, with 16 bases lying between them. Germline CDR1 is SGHRS and CDR2 is YFSETQ. This CDR3 region has 15 residues. The CDR3, as DNA: TGCGCCAGCAGCTCGGAGCGGGGACAGGTCTACGAGCAGTACTTC. This translates into CASSSERGQVYEQYF.

The chain joins TRBV9 to TRBJ2-3; D is unclear. Germline-derived CDR1 and CDR2 are SGDLS and YYNGEE. The CDR3 runs to 12 residues. Trimming removed 4 bases at V and 1 base at J, with 4 bases between. As DNA, the CDR3 is TGTGCCAGCAGCACCCGCACAGATACGCAGTATTTT. This codes for CASSTRTDTQYF.

This chain links TRBV10-3 with TRBJ1-5, with unresolved D. The CDR3 runs 13 residues. V lost 2 bases to trimming and J lost 7 bases, with 9 bases between them. CDR1 and CDR2 (germline): ENHRY, SYGVKD. This CDR3 reads CAISEGAPQPQHF. The CDR3 DNA reads as TGTGCCATCAGTGAGGGAGCCCCCCAGCCCCAGCATTTT.

The chain uses TRBV12-5 and TRBJ2-2; 9 bases match TRBD1. From germline, CDR1 is LGHNT and CDR2 FRNRAP. J gave up 5 bases and V 5 bases, and 9 bases lay outside the gene matches. The CDR3 contains 16 residues. CDR3 bases: TGTGCTAGTGGTCCTCCGGACAGGGGTTATACCGGGGAGCTGTTTTTT. It encodes CASGPPDRGYTGELFF. Full variable domain (remainder filled in from reference TRBV12-5 and TRBJ2-2): DARVTQTPRHKVTEMGQEVTMRCQPILGHNTVFWYRQTMMQGLELLAYFRNRAPLDDSGMPKDRFSAEMPDATLATLKIQPSEPRDSAVYFCASGPPDRGYTGELFFGEGSRLTVL.

The chain recombines TRBV5-4 with TRBJ1-2, with D possibly TRBD1 on 5 matching bases. In germline, CDR1 is SGHNT, CDR2 YYREEE (reference sequence). V was pared by 3 bases and J by 6 bases, with 18 bases between. This CDR3 is 15 amino acids long. CDR3: CASSWDLPGTDGYTF. The CDR3 nucleotides are TGTGCCAGCAGCTGGGACCTCCCTGGAACGGATGGCTACACCTTC.